The rows below give T cell receptor beta chains drawn from one sample of a study of early T cells in non-severe SARS-CoV-2 infection. TCRdb independently ran MiXCR on the 5' RACE reads; one entry per CDR3 protein. Here the sample spans approximately 120,000 distinct CDR3 sequences, more than 12% being singletons. The sequenced sample consisted of whole blood. The receptors originated from an adult who was a healthcare worker with PCR-confirmed SARS-CoV-2 infection or an uninfected control (not recorded which). The CDR3 runs from the conserved cysteine through the conserved F or W. D genes are given only for firm matches. The listing skips clone size in some rows; elsewhere it reads once, few, many or a size class.

V gene: TRBV11-2; clone size: many; D gene: .; J gene: TRBJ2-1; CDR3 protein: CASSPGVSPLNEQFF; CDR3 DNA: TGTGCCAGCAGCCCGGGGGTTAGCCCCCTGAATGAGCAGTTCTTC
V gene: TRBV30; clone size: .; D gene: .; J gene: TRBJ2-3; CDR3 protein: CAWSLGGPGDTQYF; CDR3 DNA: TGTGCCTGGAGTCTCGGGGGGCCTGGAGATACGCAGTATTTT
V gene: TRBV2; clone size: few; D gene: TRBD2; J gene: TRBJ2-1; CDR3 protein: CASGTSGPNEQFF; CDR3 DNA: TGTGCCAGCGGGACTAGCGGGCCCAATGAGCAGTTCTTC
V gene: TRBV9; clone size: few; D gene: TRBD2; J gene: TRBJ2-1; CDR3 protein: CASSVTGLAVTEQFF; CDR3 DNA: TGTGCCAGCAGCGTCACGGGACTAGCGGTAACTGAGCAGTTCTTC
V gene: TRBV30; clone size: .; D gene: .; J gene: TRBJ2-6; CDR3 protein: CAWSLPGATSAGANVLTF; CDR3 DNA: TGTGCCTGGAGTTTGCCCGGGGCTACCTCTGCGGGGGCCAACGTCCTGACTTTC
V gene: TRBV7-9; clone size: many; D gene: TRBD2; J gene: TRBJ2-3; CDR3 protein: CASSYTSGGTDTQYF; CDR3 DNA: TGTGCCAGCAGCTATACGAGCGGGGGCACAGATACGCAGTATTTT
V gene: TRBV5-1; clone size: few; D gene: TRBD1; J gene: TRBJ2-1; CDR3 protein: CASSLHGQDNEQFF; CDR3 DNA: TGCGCCAGCAGCTTGCACGGACAGGACAATGAGCAGTTCTTC
V gene: TRBV5-1; clone size: .; D gene: TRBD1; J gene: TRBJ2-5; CDR3 protein: CASSQDRGQETQYF; CDR3 DNA: TGCGCCAGCAGCCAAGACAGGGGCCAAGAGACCCAGTACTTC
V gene: TRBV18; clone size: many; D gene: .; J gene: TRBJ1-5; CDR3 protein: CASSLGQGRNQPQHF; CDR3 DNA: TGTGCCAGCTCCCTGGGGCAGGGACGCAATCAGCCCCAGCATTTT
V gene: TRBV3-1; clone size: once; D gene: .; J gene: TRBJ2-5; CDR3 protein: CASSQGDGGPETQYF; CDR3 DNA: TGTGCCAGCAGCCAAGGGGACGGGGGGCCAGAGACCCAGTACTTC
V gene: TRBV2; clone size: .; D gene: TRBD1; J gene: TRBJ2-1; CDR3 protein: CASTYGTGPNNEQFF; CDR3 DNA: TGTGCCAGCACTTACGGGACAGGGCCCAACAATGAGCAGTTCTTC
V gene: TRBV5-4; clone size: .; D gene: TRBD1; J gene: TRBJ1-2; CDR3 protein: CASSLGGLYGYTF; CDR3 DNA: TGTGCCAGCAGCTTAGGGGGCCTTTATGGCTACACCTTC
V gene: TRBV6-6; clone size: .; D gene: TRBD2; J gene: TRBJ2-3; CDR3 protein: CASSYFRTSADTQYF; CDR3 DNA: TGTGCCAGCAGTTACTTCCGGACTAGCGCCGATACGCAGTATTTT
V gene: TRBV29-1; clone size: many; D gene: .; J gene: TRBJ2-7; CDR3 protein: CSVLGAYEQYF; CDR3 DNA: TGCAGCGTTCTCGGGGCCTACGAGCAGTACTTC
V gene: TRBV29-1; clone size: few; D gene: .; J gene: TRBJ2-3; CDR3 protein: CSVGRGGSTDTQYF; CDR3 DNA: TGCAGCGTTGGGAGGGGAGGCTCCACAGATACGCAGTATTTT
V gene: TRBV25-1; clone size: few; D gene: TRBD2; J gene: TRBJ2-3; CDR3 protein: CASSSAGATDTQYF; CDR3 DNA: TGTGCCAGCAGCTCCGCGGGAGCCACAGATACGCAGTATTTT
V gene: TRBV12-3/TRBV12-4; clone size: .; D gene: .; J gene: TRBJ1-1; CDR3 protein: CASSSGTTNTEAFF; CDR3 DNA: TGTGCCAGCAGTTCCGGGACAACAAACACTGAAGCTTTCTTT
V gene: TRBV4-1; clone size: .; D gene: .; J gene: TRBJ2-5; CDR3 protein: CASSQPLRGRTQYF; CDR3 DNA: TGCGCCAGCAGCCAACCCCTCCGGGGAAGGACCCAGTACTTC
V gene: TRBV4-1; clone size: few; D gene: TRBD2; J gene: TRBJ2-7; CDR3 protein: CASSSGGHEQYF; CDR3 DNA: TGCGCCAGCAGCTCGGGAGGCCACGAGCAGTACTTC
V gene: TRBV3-1; clone size: .; D gene: .; J gene: TRBJ2-7; CDR3 protein: CASSQGQNYEQYF; CDR3 DNA: TGTGCCAGCAGCCAAGGACAGAACTACGAGCAGTACTTC
V gene: TRBV5-1; clone size: .; D gene: TRBD2; J gene: TRBJ2-5; CDR3 protein: CASSSGTSGAEETQYF; CDR3 DNA: TGCGCCAGCAGCTCAGGGACTAGCGGGGCGGAAGAGACCCAGTACTTC
V gene: TRBV7-9; clone size: .; D gene: .; J gene: TRBJ2-5; CDR3 protein: CASSLDPGAQETQYF; CDR3 DNA: TGTGCCAGCAGCTTAGATCCAGGGGCCCAAGAGACCCAGTACTTC
V gene: TRBV10-2; clone size: .; D gene: TRBD2; J gene: TRBJ2-5; CDR3 protein: CASNGLAGTKETQYF; CDR3 DNA: TGCGCCAGCAATGGACTAGCGGGGACCAAAGAGACCCAGTACTTC
V gene: TRBV12-3/TRBV12-4; clone size: many; D gene: TRBD1; J gene: TRBJ1-3; CDR3 protein: CASTDRDRGFGNTIYF; CDR3 DNA: TGTGCCAGCACCGACCGGGACAGGGGTTTCGGAAACACCATATATTTT
V gene: TRBV12-3/TRBV12-4; clone size: few; D gene: .; J gene: TRBJ2-5; CDR3 protein: CASSLAWEKETQYF; CDR3 DNA: TGTGCCAGCAGTTTAGCGTGGGAAAAGGAGACCCAGTACTTC
V gene: TRBV30; clone size: .; D gene: .; J gene: TRBJ1-1; CDR3 protein: CAWSVLRVETEAFF; CDR3 DNA: TGTGCCTGGAGTGTACTGCGGGTTGAGACTGAAGCTTTCTTT
V gene: TRBV7-6; clone size: .; D gene: .; J gene: TRBJ1-2; CDR3 protein: CASSEGWAYGYTF; CDR3 DNA: TGTGCCAGCAGCGAGGGGTGGGCCTATGGCTACACCTTC